A single sample is the source of the 32 T cell receptor beta chains below, sequenced in a study of T-cell reconstitution after alpha-beta-depleted transplantation in children. Researchers prepared the TCRbeta library using unique molecular identifiers, the study reports. TCRdb re-called the PCR reads through MiXCR, storing one row per CDR3 protein. Seen here are 250,000 to 350,000 distinct CDR3 sequences, about a tenth observed once, and the top ten hold 10%. The specimen was PBMCs from the stem cell graft donor, collected from the stem cell graft. The receptor source for this set is a human donor who donated a stem cell graft to a child with SCID.

This clonotype has ten or more counts. The CDR3: CASSPRQGYTYEQYF. The DNA of the CDR3 is TGCGCCAGCAGCCCGAGACAGGGGTACACCTACGAGCAGTACTTC. The rearrangement joins TRBV5-1 to TRBJ2-7; TRBD1 aligns across 8 bases. Germline V CDR1 and CDR2: SGHRS, YFSETQ. The CDR3 has 15 residues. Trimming cost V 4 bases and J 2 bases; bases outside gene matches: 8.

This clonotype showed up many times. This chain joins TRBV12-3 or TRBV12-4 and TRBJ2-3, with D uncertain. Between the trimmed V and J ends, which lost 1 base and 9 bases, there was a span of 11 bases. The CDR3 has 13 residues. CDR3 sequence reads: CASSLGAGRTQYF. The CDR3, as DNA: TGTGCCAGCAGTTTAGGAGCAGGACGGACGCAGTATTTT.

This clonotype has more than one count but fewer than ten. The genes are TRBV7-8 and TRBJ1-5; perhaps TRBD1 as D (5 bases). Looked up from germline, CDR1 is SGHVS and CDR2 is FQNEAQ. V lost 5 bases and J 5 bases, leaving 16 bases between the germline ends. The CDR3 runs 15 residues. As DNA, the CDR3 is TGTGCCAGCAGCCCCAGGGCAGCCGGAGATCAGCCCCAGCATTTT. Its protein is CASSPRAAGDQPQHF.

This clonotype showed up many times. This sequence joins TRBV10-3 and TRBJ2-7, with 10 bases aligning to TRBD1. The CDR3 totals 13 residues. Germline loops: CDR1 ENHRY, CDR2 SYGVKD. The ends lost 9 bases at V and 4 bases at J; junction bases unmatched: 6. The CDR3 is CAIRTGGSYEQYF. The CDR3 DNA is TGTGCCATAAGGACAGGGGGTTCGTACGAGCAGTACTTC.

This clonotype was detected only a few times. The rearrangement joins TRBV3-1 to TRBJ1-6; D is unclear. With 0 bases removed from V and 8 bases from J, the gap between germline ends came to 8 bases. This CDR3 contains 14 residues. Per germline, CDR1 LGHDT and CDR2 YNNKEL (reference sequence). CDR3 amino acids: CASSQESGYSPLHF. CDR3 coding DNA: TGTGCCAGCAGCCAAGAGAGCGGGTATTCACCCCTCCACTTT.

This clonotype was seen repeatedly, ten times or more. This chain uses TRBV7-8 with TRBJ1-2; D is ambiguous. Trimming took 1 base from V and 1 from J, leaving 13 bases between them. This CDR3 is 16 amino acids long. The V gene's germline CDR1 is SGHVS and CDR2 FQNEAQ. This CDR3 is CASSLEWSPLNYGYTF. The CDR3 DNA reads as TGTGCCAGCAGCTTAGAATGGTCTCCCCTTAACTATGGCTACACCTTC.

This clonotype has only one observation. J is TRBJ2-5 and V is TRBV7-6; 9 bases align to TRBD2. CDR3 length: 15 amino acids. Germline values: CDR1 SGHVS, CDR2 FNYEAQ. Trimming removed 5 bases from V and 1 base from J; junction bases left unmatched: 5. The DNA of the CDR3 is TGTGCCAGCAGCCCCTCGACTAGCGGCCAAGAGACCCAGTACTTC. Protein sequence: CASSPSTSGQETQYF. Together with reference TRBV7-6 and TRBJ2-5, the CDR3 gives the full variable domain: GAGVSQSPRYKVTKRGQDVALRCDPISGHVSLYWYRQALGQGPEFLTYFNYEAQQDKSGLPNDRFSAERPEGSISTLTIQRTEQRDSAMYRCASSPSTSGQETQYFGPGTRLLVL.

This clonotype occurred a few times. The chain couples TRBV3-1 to TRBJ2-7; 8 bases are shared with TRBD1. The J segment lost 0 bases and the V segment lost 10 bases, leaving 2 bases of the junction unmatched. The CDR3 is made up of 12 amino acids. Germline V gene sequence: CDR1 LGHDT, CDR2 YNNKEL (reference sequence). CDR3 amino acids: CATTGGSYEQYF. The CDR3 DNA is TGTGCCACTACAGGGGGCTCCTACGAGCAGTACTTC.

This clonotype has at least ten counts. The chain has TRBV3-1 and TRBJ2-7, with unresolved D. Trimming cost V 4 bases and J 1 base, with 8 bases left between them. The CDR3 sequence is 13 residues long. Per germline, CDR1 LGHDT and CDR2 YNNKEL (reference sequence). The CDR3 DNA reads as TGTGCCAGCAGCCCCCCGCAGTCCTACGAGCAGTACTTC. Translated, it gives CASSPPQSYEQYF.

V usage is TRBV11-2 and J usage is TRBJ1-6, with D unclear. V shed 4 bases and J shed 14 bases, with 9 bases lying between them. The CDR3 is made up of 11 amino acids. Germline V gives CDR1 SGHAT, CDR2 FQNNGV. The CDR3 here is CASSSSWTLHF. In DNA form, the CDR3 reads TGTGCCAGCAGCTCCTCTTGGACCCTCCACTTT.

V and J are TRBV5-1 and TRBJ2-1; TRBD1 agrees at 8 bases. Germline V CDR1 and CDR2: SGHRS, YFSETQ. After removal of 5 bases from V and 7 bases from J, the junction contained 5 bases not matched to a gene. This CDR3 spans 13 amino acids. The CDR3 sequence is CASSRQGKNEQFF. DNA for the CDR3: TGCGCCAGCAGTCGACAGGGGAAAAATGAGCAGTTCTTC. The whole variable domain, remainder taken from reference TRBV5-1 and TRBJ2-1, is KAGVTQTPRYLIKTRGQQVTLSCSPISGHRSVSWYQQTPGQGLQFLFEYFSETQRNKGNFPGRFSGRQFSNSRSEMNVSTLELGDSALYLCASSRQGKNEQFFGPGTRLTVL.

This chain uses TRBV7-6 with TRBJ2-7, with 9 bases lining up with TRBD2. V lost 5 bases and J lost 6; bases outside the gene matches: 8. This CDR3 has 14 amino acids. Germline CDR1 SGHVS, CDR2 FNYEAQ. CDR3 coding DNA: TGTGCCAGCAGCCTTGATAGCGGGGGTCGCGAGCAGTACTTC. Amino acid sequence: CASSLDSGGREQYF.

CDR3 DNA sequence: TGTGCCATGGGCCCCCGGCTCATGGGCGGAGAGACCCAGTACTTC. Residues: CAMGPRLMGGETQYF. The rearrangement joins TRBV5-6 to TRBJ2-5, with unresolved D. CDR1 and CDR2 from the germline V gene are SGHDT and YYEEEE. The CDR3 extends over 15 amino acids. Trimming left V 9 bases short and J 4 bases short, with 22 bases between. The whole variable domain, filled in from reference TRBV5-6 and TRBJ2-5, reads DAGVTQSPTHLIKTRGQQVTLRCSPKSGHDTVSWYQQALGQGPQFIFQYYEEEERQRGNFPDRFSGHQFPNYSSELNVNALLLGDSALYLCAMGPRLMGGETQYFGPGTRLLVL.

Worth noting for this clonotype: A much larger clonotype is one base distant, so this may be a read error. This chain uses TRBV4-2 with TRBJ2-7, with TRBD2 matching 9 bases. The length of the CDR3 is 15 residues. The V gene's germline CDR1 is LGHNA and CDR2 YNFKEQ. CDR3 in amino acids: CASSQGLAGTYEEYF. The CDR3 nucleotides are TGTGCCAGCAGCCAAGGTCTAGCGGGGACCTACGAGGAGTACTTC.

Points on this clonotype: The junction does not match germline at one end; this may be a read error. The V call is TRBV2, the J call TRBJ2-1, with TRBD2 as a possible D gene (6 bases). The CDR3 spans 18 residues. Germline lookup yields CDR1 SNHLY and CDR2 FYNNEI. The CDR3 reads CTSCFPSGVAPSYNEQFF. In DNA, the CDR3 is TGTACCAGCTGTTTCCCATCGGGGGTAGCACCTTCCTACAATGAGCAGTTCTTC.

This clonotype was counted a few times. This rearrangement joins TRBV5-1 to TRBJ2-3; D remains unclear. The V gene's germline CDR1 is SGHRS and CDR2 YFSETQ. CDR3 length equals 15 residues. The V and J ends lost 0 bases and 2 bases respectively, with 10 bases between them. CDR3 coding DNA: TGCGCCAGCAGCTTGGAGGGCAGGATCACAGATACGCAGTATTTT. It is translated as CASSLEGRITDTQYF.

This clonotype showed up many times. The rearrangement joins TRBV29-1 to TRBJ2-7, with TRBD1 matching over 9 bases. The ends lost 6 bases at V and 0 bases at J; junction bases unmatched: 3. The CDR3 sequence is 13 residues long. Germline V gene sequence: CDR1 SQVTM, CDR2 ANQGSEA. The CDR3 sequence: CSVRQGGSYEQYF. The CDR3 bases are TGCAGCGTCCGACAGGGGGGCTCCTACGAGCAGTACTTC.

About this clonotype: The junction and the germline gene differ at one end; a read error may be behind it. The chain links TRBV10-3 to TRBJ1-2; D is unresolved. This CDR3 region has 10 residues. Per the germline V gene, CDR1 is ENHRY and CDR2 is SYGVKD. DNA for the CDR3: TGTGCCATCAGAACTGACACCCTCTTCTTC. Translated: CAIRTDTLFF.

The genes are TRBV5-1 and TRBJ2-7; 10 nucleotides agree with TRBD2. This CDR3 comprises 13 residues. Germline-derived CDR1 and CDR2 are SGHRS and YFSETQ. V lost 4 bases, J lost 7 bases, and 5 bases stayed unmatched. Here the CDR3 DNA reads TGCGCCAGCAGCCCGACACTAGCGGGGGAGCAGTACTTC. Its protein product is CASSPTLAGEQYF.

This clonotype was counted a few times. The J gene is TRBJ1-2, the V gene TRBV29-1, with D maybe TRBD1 (5 bases). Per the germline V gene, CDR1 is SQVTM and CDR2 is ANQGSEA. This CDR3 region has 11 residues. Deletions cut 7 bases from V and 7 bases from J, with 13 bases between. The CDR3 nucleotides are TGCAGCGGGAGGGCAGGGCTTGGCTACACCTTC. It is translated as CSGRAGLGYTF.

This clonotype was observed a handful of times. This sequence joins TRBV4-2 and TRBJ2-3; D remains unclear. CDR1 and CDR2 (germline): LGHNA, YNFKEQ. The CDR3 contains 16 residues. The V gene lost 0 bases and the J gene lost 3 bases, with 13 bases spanning the gap. The CDR3 nucleotides are TGTGCCAGCAGCCAAGAGAGTGCAAGTTCGACAGATACGCAGTATTTT. Translated, it gives CASSQESASSTDTQYF.

The genes are TRBV24-1 and TRBJ2-5; a weak D match, TRBD2 (6 bases). Germline V gene lookup returns CDR1 KGHDR and CDR2 SFDVKD. This CDR3 is built from 13 residues. Trimming took 5 bases from V and 5 from J, leaving 11 bases between them. CDR3 in DNA: TGTGCCACCAGTGCGCCGGGAGTGGAGACCCAGTACTTC. It translates to CATSAPGVETQYF.

This clonotype was seen a few times. The chain couples TRBV7-9 to TRBJ1-1; TRBD1 matches 8 bases. Germline V gene sequence: CDR1 SEHNR, CDR2 FQNEAQ (reference sequence). Losses at the gene ends were 5 bases for V and 1 base for J; bases not matched to a gene: 9. The CDR3 is made up of 16 amino acids. CDR3 loop: CASSLRGTGSNTEAFF. CDR3 DNA sequence: TGTGCCAGCAGCCTCCGAGGGACAGGTTCGAACACTGAAGCTTTCTTT.

The gene calls are TRBV20-1 and TRBJ2-3; tentatively, D is TRBD2 (5 bases). The CDR3 sequence is 14 residues long. V shed 1 base and J shed 2 bases, with 10 bases lying between them. Looked up from germline, CDR1 is DFQATT and CDR2 is SNEGSKA (reference sequence). DNA of the CDR3: TGCAGTGCTAGAGTGCGGGCGTCCACAGATACGCAGTATTTT. Translation: CSARVRASTDTQYF.

This clonotype was seen at least ten times. This sequence joins TRBV12-3 or TRBV12-4 and TRBJ2-7; the match to TRBD1 covers 8 bases. Trimming removed 6 bases from V and 6 bases from J; junction bases left unmatched: 7. The CDR3 is 13 residues long. This CDR3 reads CASSEDRASEQYF. CDR3 nucleotide sequence: TGTGCCAGCAGCGAGGACAGGGCCTCCGAGCAGTACTTC.

This clonotype was observed a few times. This sequence joins TRBV10-3 and TRBJ1-5; the D gene is possibly TRBD1 (5 bases). CDR3 size: 13 residues. Germline CDR1 reads ENHRY; CDR2 reads SYGVKD. Trimming pared 2 bases from V and 6 bases from J, leaving 8 bases between. The CDR3 spells CAISEGGVQPQHF. In nucleotides, the CDR3 is TGTGCCATCAGTGAGGGGGGGGTTCAGCCCCAGCATTTT.

In this sample, this clonotype turned up a few times. Written as DNA, the CDR3 is TGTGCCAGCAGCCTACCGATTCACACTGAAGCTTTCTTT. It is translated as CASSLPIHTEAFF. The V call is TRBV7-9, the J call TRBJ1-1, with no clear D. The CDR3 covers 13 residues. V was cut by 5 bases and J by 3 bases, with 10 bases left in between. CDR1 SEHNR and CDR2 FQNEAQ come from the germline V gene (reference sequence).

This clonotype was recorded a few times. This chain links TRBV10-1 with TRBJ2-2, with a tentative D call TRBD1 (5 bases). Trimming stripped 5 bases from V and 0 bases from J, with 10 bases between. The CDR3 is made up of 15 amino acids. Looked up from germline, CDR1 is WNHNN and CDR2 is SYGVQD (reference sequence). CDR3 in DNA: TGCGCCAGCAGTTCGGACATAACGAACACCGGGGAGCTGTTTTTT. Amino acids: CASSSDITNTGELFF.

The chain links TRBV12-3 or TRBV12-4 to TRBJ2-3; D is perhaps TRBD2 (6 bases). The ends were cut back, 6 bases at V and 7 bases at J, with 14 bases in the middle. The CDR3 is made up of 13 amino acids. CDR3 sequence: CASSPWRANTQYF. CDR3 DNA sequence: TGTGCCAGCAGCCCTTGGAGGGCTAATACGCAGTATTTT.

Only a few counts were recorded for this clonotype. CDR3 coding DNA: TGCAGCGTGGGACGTAACACCGGGGAGCTGTTTTTT. Translation gives CSVGRNTGELFF. The V call is TRBV29-1, the J call TRBJ2-2; D could derive from TRBD1 or TRBD2 (5 bases each). This CDR3 is 12 amino acids long. V was pared by 6 bases and J by 2 bases, with 7 bases between. CDR1 is SQVTM, CDR2 ANQGSEA, per germline.

This clonotype was counted between two and nine times. The chain has TRBV23-1 and TRBJ2-2; TRBD1 or TRBD2 may be the D gene (6 bases each). TRBV23-1 is recorded as an ORF, its role being uncertain. The CDR3 runs to 20 residues. V lost 1 base and J lost 1, with 22 bases in between. In DNA form, the CDR3 reads TGCGCCAGCAGTCAATGCGGGACACCATTTAGGCGGGGGAACACCGGGGAGCTGTTTTTT. Its protein is CASSQCGTPFRRGNTGELFF.

The genes are TRBV5-1 and TRBJ2-7, with D maybe TRBD2 (6 bases). The germline V gene encodes CDR1 SGHRS and CDR2 YFSETQ. The CDR3 loop spans 16 amino acids. Trimming took 3 bases from V and 2 from J, leaving 18 bases between them. The CDR3 DNA reads as TGCGCCAGCAGCTATGGAGTAGCGGCTAGCCCCTACGAGCAGTACTTC. Its translation: CASSYGVAASPYEQYF. The full variable domain, completed using reference TRBV5-1 and TRBJ2-7, is KAGVTQTPRYLIKTRGQQVTLSCSPISGHRSVSWYQQTPGQGLQFLFEYFSETQRNKGNFPGRFSGRQFSNSRSEMNVSTLELGDSALYLCASSYGVAASPYEQYFGPGTRLTVT.